Listed below are T cell receptor beta chains from one sample, sequenced in a study of blood T cell repertoires in COVID-19. Sequencing used immunoSEQ multiplex PCR; TCRdb keeps in-frame clones, though not all of them. The sample shows more than 200,000 clones, about 79% of them seen only once. The specimen sequenced was peripheral blood. These receptor sequences come from a man at least 80 years old with acute or convalescent COVID-19. Each CDR3 is given with its conserved first and last residue. The D gene is left open where the match is weak. Clone size is shown for a subset of rows, as once, few, many or a class of expanded clone.

d_gene: .
j_gene: TRBJ1-1
v_gene: TRBV19
abundance: .
len: 14
CDR3nt: TGTGCCACCAGGGGCGGGGGCATCAACACTGAAGCTTTCTTT
CDR3aa: CATRGGGINTEAFF

d_gene: TRBD1
j_gene: TRBJ2-7
v_gene: TRBV14
abundance: many
len: 20
CDR3nt: TGTGCCAGCAGCCAACGTACTCCCGGGACAGGGGGCCTCTCCATTTACGAGCAGTACTTC
CDR3aa: CASSQRTPGTGGLSIYEQYF

d_gene: .
j_gene: TRBJ1-5
v_gene: TRBV7-9
abundance: .
len: 12
CDR3nt: TGTGCCAGCAGCCCACAGGATCAGCCCCAGCATTTT
CDR3aa: CASSPQDQPQHF

d_gene: .
j_gene: TRBJ1-4
v_gene: TRBV24-1
abundance: .
len: 15
CDR3nt: TGTGCCACCAGTGCCCCCGGGGGTTCTAATGAAAAACTGTTTTTT
CDR3aa: CATSAPGGSNEKLFF

d_gene: TRBD2
j_gene: TRBJ2-3
v_gene: TRBV7-2
abundance: .
len: 16
CDR3nt: TGTGCCAGCAGCTTAGCTAGTCTAGCGGGGACAGATACGCAGTATTTT
CDR3aa: CASSLASLAGTDTQYF

d_gene: .
j_gene: TRBJ2-2
v_gene: TRBV18
abundance: .
len: 15
CDR3nt: TGTGCCAGCTCACCACGGCCGTCGAACACCGGGGAGCTGTTTTTT
CDR3aa: CASSPRPSNTGELFF

d_gene: .
j_gene: TRBJ2-1
v_gene: TRBV19
abundance: .
len: 14
CDR3nt: TGTGCCAGTAGTGCGGATGCGTCCTACAATGAGCAGTTCTTC
CDR3aa: CASSADASYNEQFF

d_gene: .
j_gene: TRBJ1-6
v_gene: TRBV7-2
abundance: few
len: 13
CDR3nt: TGTGCCAGCAGCACCTATAATAATTCACCCCTCCACTTT
CDR3aa: CASSTYNNSPLHF

d_gene: .
j_gene: TRBJ1-5
v_gene: TRBV10-3
abundance: .
len: 17
CDR3nt: TGTGCCATCAGCGCCCGCGGAGGGGCGGATAGCAATCAGCCCCAGCATTTT
CDR3aa: CAISARGGADSNQPQHF

d_gene: .
j_gene: TRBJ1-6
v_gene: TRBV19
abundance: .
len: 16
CDR3nt: TGTGCCAGTAGTAACCCCCCCCCTGTGGGGGCCGGACCCCTCCACTTT
CDR3aa: CASSNPPPVGAGPLHF

d_gene: TRBD1
j_gene: TRBJ1-2
v_gene: TRBV28
abundance: .
len: 16
CDR3nt: TGTGCCAGCTACGCTCCCGGGACAGGGGGCGACTATGGCTACACCTTC
CDR3aa: CASYAPGTGGDYGYTF

d_gene: TRBD1
j_gene: TRBJ2-2
v_gene: TRBV2
abundance: .
len: 15
CDR3nt: TGTGCCAGCAGCCGAGACAGGGGAGGAACCGGGGAGCTGTTTTTT
CDR3aa: CASSRDRGGTGELFF

d_gene: TRBD1
j_gene: TRBJ2-7
v_gene: TRBV7-9
abundance: .
len: 16
CDR3nt: TGTGCCAGCAGCCAATCCCGGGACAGGGCGTACTACGAGCAGTACTTC
CDR3aa: CASSQSRDRAYYEQYF

d_gene: .
j_gene: TRBJ2-2
v_gene: TRBV6-5
abundance: .
len: 15
CDR3nt: TGTGCCAGCACCTTTGACAGGGTGGGAGGCGGGGAGCTGTTTTTT
CDR3aa: CASTFDRVGGGELFF

d_gene: TRBD1
j_gene: TRBJ2-7
v_gene: TRBV5-1
abundance: once
len: 15
CDR3nt: TGCGCCAGCAGCTTGGACGGGACAGTTAGTGGCGAGCAGTACTTC
CDR3aa: CASSLDGTVSGEQYF